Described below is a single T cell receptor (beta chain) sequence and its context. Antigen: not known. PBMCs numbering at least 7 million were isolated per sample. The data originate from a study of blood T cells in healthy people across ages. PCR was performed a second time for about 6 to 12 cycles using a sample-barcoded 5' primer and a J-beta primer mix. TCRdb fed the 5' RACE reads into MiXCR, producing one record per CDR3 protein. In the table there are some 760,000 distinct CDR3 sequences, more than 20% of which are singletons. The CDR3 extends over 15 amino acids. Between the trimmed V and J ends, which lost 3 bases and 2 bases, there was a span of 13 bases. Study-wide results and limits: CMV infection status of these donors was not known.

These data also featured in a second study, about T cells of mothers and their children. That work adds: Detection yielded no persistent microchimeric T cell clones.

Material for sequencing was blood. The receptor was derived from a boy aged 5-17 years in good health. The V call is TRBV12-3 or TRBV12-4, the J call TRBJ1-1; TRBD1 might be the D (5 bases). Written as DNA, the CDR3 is TGTGCCAGCAGTTTTCCCTCAGGGTTAAACACTGAAGCTTTCTTT. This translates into CASSFPSGLNTEAFF.